The 12 T cell receptor beta chains below all came from one sample that was sequenced in a study of PD-L1 blockade in urothelial cancer. Libraries were prepared by immunoSEQ multiplex PCR; TCRdb keeps only in-frame clonotypes and omits some of them. Of about 76,000 clones in the sample, 75% to 90% are singletons; the top ten hold roughly 4.7%. Sample time point: pretreatment peripheral blood. This material consisted of PBMCs, taken around atezolizumab (anti-PD-L1) treatment. These receptors originate from a man between 65 and 85 years old with urothelial cancer.

The J gene is TRBJ2-7, the V gene TRBV10-2; perhaps TRBD1 as D (6 bases). V lost 6 bases and J lost 4, with 25 bases in between. Germline CDR1 and CDR2: WSHSY and SAAADI. The CDR3 consists of 17 residues. CDR3 in amino acids: CASRELGQPQPIYEQYF. The CDR3 DNA sequence: TGCGCCAGCAGAGAGCTAGGACAGCCCCAACCGATTTACGAGCAGTACTTC.

The V gene is TRBV19, the J gene TRBJ2-1, with 8 bases fitting TRBD1. The CDR3 length is 15 residues. V dropped 8 bases and J dropped 4; count of bases not matched to a gene: 10. Germline CDR1 and CDR2: LNHDA and SQIVND (reference sequence). CDR3 sequence: CASRDRKGNYNEQFF. The CDR3 DNA reads TGTGCCAGTCGGGACAGGAAAGGAAATTACAATGAGCAGTTCTTC.

The genes are TRBV18 and TRBJ2-1, with TRBD2 identical over 11 bases. This CDR3 region has 17 residues. Germline values: CDR1 KGHSH, CDR2 LQKENI. The V and J ends lost 2 bases and 11 bases, in that order; junction bases with no gene match: 14. The CDR3 region is CASSPVESLAGGRKQFF. For the CDR3, the DNA is TGTGCCAGCTCACCAGTGGAATCCCTAGCGGGAGGCCGGAAGCAGTTCTTC.

The chain carries TRBV21-1 and TRBJ2-1; the table's TRBD1 call for D was not verified on the DNA. TRBV21-1 is a known pseudogene. The CDR3 contains 16 residues. CDR3 loop: CASSTAGHRSYNEQFF. CDR3 bases: TGTGCCAGCAGCACAGCAGGACACCGATCCTACAATGAGCAGTTCTTC.

The chain has TRBV27 and TRBJ2-7; TRBD2 agrees at 7 bases. The CDR3 contains 14 residues. Germline CDR1 and CDR2: MNHEY and SMNVEV (reference sequence). V gave up 5 bases and J gave up 3 bases; unmatched junction bases: 7. The CDR3 loop is CASSQRLADYEQYF. The CDR3 nucleotides read TGTGCCAGCAGTCAACGGCTAGCGGACTACGAGCAGTACTTC.

Here the CDR3 reads CASTSATGDKWGYTF. Here the CDR3 DNA reads TGTGCCAGCACCTCGGCAACAGGGGATAAATGGGGCTACACCTTC. The chain recombines TRBV6-1 with TRBJ1-2; 7 bases agree with TRBD1. V lost 7 bases, J lost 8 bases, and 16 bases stayed unmatched. This CDR3 has 15 residues. CDR1 and CDR2 from the germline V gene are MNHNS and SASEGT.

DNA of the CDR3: TGTGCCAGCAGTGATCGGACTAGCGGGAGGGTACGCAATGAGCAGTTCTTC. Translation: CASSDRTSGRVRNEQFF. The chain uses TRBV6-1 and TRBJ2-1; the match to TRBD2 covers 15 bases. This CDR3 is 17 amino acids long. The germline gives CDR1 MNHNS, CDR2 SASEGT. V lost 3 bases and J lost 6; bases outside the gene matches: 6.

This rearrangement joins TRBV30 to TRBJ2-1; D not resolved. This CDR3 spans 20 amino acids. CDR1 and CDR2 from the germline V gene are GTSNPN and SVGIG (reference sequence). V gave up 3 bases and J gave up 4 bases, with 31 bases separating them. The CDR3 protein is CAWRAARSAEPWNVYNEQFF. The CDR3 DNA follows: TGTGCCTGGAGGGCAGCCCGGTCGGCGGAGCCCTGGAACGTATACAATGAGCAGTTCTTC.

The chain couples TRBV7-2 to TRBJ2-3; D not resolved. Germline CDR1 and CDR2: SGHTA and FQGNSA. The CDR3 runs to 15 residues. The ends were cut back, 1 base at V and 3 bases at J, with 11 bases in the middle. The CDR3 region is CASSLGMRNTDTQYF. CDR3 coding DNA: TGTGCCAGCAGCTTAGGCATGAGAAATACAGATACGCAGTATTTT.

The rearrangement uses TRBV2 and TRBJ2-5, with 9 bases aligning to TRBD2. V was pared by 2 bases and J by 5 bases, with 18 bases of the junction left unmatched. CDR1 and CDR2 (germline): SNHLY, FYNNEI. This CDR3 contains 19 residues. CDR3 sequence (DNA): TGTGCCAGCAGTGAACGCAGCGGGAGGATGGGTAGGGACGGGGAGACCCAGTACTTC. Translating gives CASSERSGRMGRDGETQYF.

J is TRBJ2-5 and V is TRBV7-9; TRBD2 agrees at 11 bases. The germline V gene has CDR1 SEHNR and CDR2 FQNEAQ (reference sequence). The CDR3 runs to 14 residues. The J segment lost 4 bases and the V segment lost 11 bases, leaving 9 bases of the junction unmatched. CDR3 in amino acids: CAAELAGEGETQYF. The DNA for the CDR3 is TGTGCCGCAGAACTAGCGGGAGAGGGAGAGACCCAGTACTTC.

The V call is TRBV2, the J call TRBJ2-7, with 7 nucleotides matching TRBD1. This CDR3 is 14 amino acids long. Germline CDR1 is SNHLY and CDR2 is FYNNEI. Losses at the gene ends were 5 bases for V and 5 bases for J; bases not matched to a gene: 9. The CDR3 sequence: CASSSDRVTHEQYF. The CDR3, as DNA: TGTGCCAGCAGTTCTGACAGGGTTACCCACGAGCAGTACTTC.